A single sample gave rise to the 24 T cell receptor beta chains below, sequenced in a study of T-cell reconstitution after alpha-beta-depleted transplantation in children. Unique molecular identifiers were incorporated when the TCRbeta library was constructed. Via MiXCR, TCRdb re-called the PCR reads, giving one row per CDR3 protein. The sample lists about 610,000 distinct CDR3 sequences; roughly 30% were seen once. This specimen consisted of PBMCs, obtained before TCRalphabeta/CD19-depleted stem cell transplant. All receptors come from a boy less than two years old with Wiskott-Aldrich syndrome, due to receive a stem cell transplant.

This clonotype was observed a handful of times. V is TRBV5-5 and J is TRBJ1-1; no definite D call. This CDR3 region has 15 residues. Looked up from germline, CDR1 is SGHKS and CDR2 is YYEKEE (reference sequence). The V end was cut by 1 base, the J end by 3 bases, with 13 bases between. The chain's CDR3 is CASSLLPGTDTEAFF. CDR3 DNA sequence: TGTGCCAGCAGCTTGCTTCCTGGAACTGACACTGAAGCTTTCTTT.

This clonotype has a handful of counts. V usage is TRBV10-3 and J usage is TRBJ2-1, with D perhaps matching TRBD1 or TRBD2 (5 bases each). The CDR3 loop spans 13 amino acids. Trimming removed 4 bases from V and 4 bases from J, with 8 bases in between. The germline CDR1 and CDR2 sequences are ENHRY and SYGVKD. CDR3 in amino acids: CAISAGGYNEQFF. Written as DNA, the CDR3 is TGTGCCATCAGTGCTGGGGGTTACAATGAGCAGTTCTTC.

In its sample, this clonotype was seen many times. The chain carries TRBV5-1 and TRBJ2-1, with TRBD2 matching over 11 bases. Germline CDR1 and CDR2: SGHRS and YFSETQ. The CDR3 length is 16 residues. Losses at the gene ends were 2 bases for V and 8 bases for J; bases not matched to a gene: 9. CDR3 residues: CASSLTSGRGGDEQFF. CDR3 DNA: TGCGCCAGCAGCTTAACTAGCGGGAGAGGGGGCGATGAGCAGTTCTTC.

The chain joins TRBV15 to TRBJ1-3; D gene ambiguous. Trimming shortened V by 4 bases and J by 4 bases, and 8 bases separated the two germline ends. CDR1 and CDR2 from the germline V gene are LNHNV and YYDKDF (reference sequence). The CDR3 has 13 amino acids. CDR3 nucleotide sequence: TGTGCCACCAGCATAGGGTCCGGAAACACCATATATTTT. It encodes CATSIGSGNTIYF.

This clonotype has just a few counts. The rearrangement uses TRBV6-5 and TRBJ2-1; TRBD2 is a possible D gene (6 bases). Per germline, CDR1 MNHEY and CDR2 SVGAGI. The CDR3 is 15 residues long. Trimming took off 4 bases at V and 2 bases at J, with 12 bases between the two ends. The CDR3 sequence is CASSLPGVPYNEQFF. The CDR3 DNA sequence: TGTGCCAGCAGTTTACCGGGGGTGCCCTACAATGAGCAGTTCTTC.

In this sample, this clonotype turned up a few times. The V and J genes are TRBV5-1 and TRBJ2-2, with D possibly matching TRBD1 (5 bases). Trimming removed 4 bases at V and 3 bases at J, with 7 bases between. This CDR3 spans 13 amino acids. Per germline, CDR1 SGHRS and CDR2 YFSETQ. The CDR3 coding sequence is TGCGCCAGCAGCCAGGGTCACACCGGGGAGCTGTTTTTT. This gives the protein CASSQGHTGELFF.

The CDR3 coding sequence is TGTGCCAGCAGCGATATCAGGGCCTTCAAGATCATGAACACTGAAGCTTTCTTT. This codes for CASSDIRAFKIMNTEAFF. This chain uses TRBV27 with TRBJ1-1; tentatively, D is TRBD1 (5 bases). The V end was cut by 6 bases, the J end by 0 bases, with 23 bases between. Germline V gives CDR1 MNHEY, CDR2 SMNVEV (reference sequence). The CDR3 totals 18 residues.

This clonotype appeared a few times. This chain joins TRBV5-1 and TRBJ2-7, with 9 bases aligning to TRBD1. Per the germline V gene, CDR1 is SGHRS and CDR2 is YFSETQ. J lost 1 base, V lost 0 bases, and 5 bases had no gene match. This CDR3 region has 16 residues. CDR3 amino acids: CASSLVGQGSSYEQYF. In DNA form, the CDR3 reads TGCGCCAGCAGCTTGGTTGGACAGGGGTCTTCCTACGAGCAGTACTTC.

This clonotype was seen a few times. The CDR3 protein is CASSQELAGGFNEQFF. As DNA, the CDR3 is TGCGCCAGCAGCCAAGAACTAGCGGGAGGTTTCAATGAGCAGTTCTTC. This chain joins TRBV4-1 and TRBJ2-1; TRBD2 matches 12 bases. CDR1 is MGHRA and CDR2 is YSYEKL in the germline V gene. V shed 0 bases, J shed 6 bases, and the junction held 3 bases outside the gene matches. This CDR3 is built from 16 residues.

V and J are TRBV14 and TRBJ2-1, with 9 positions matching TRBD1. The CDR3 consists of 16 residues. Unmatched junction bases numbered 6, after V lost 3 bases and J lost 3 bases. The germline CDR1 and CDR2 sequences are SGHDN and FVKESK. The CDR3 loop is CASSHGRDRVYNEQFF. For the CDR3, the DNA is TGTGCCAGCAGCCATGGGCGGGACAGGGTCTACAATGAGCAGTTCTTC.

This clonotype was found a few times. The V call is TRBV4-2, the J call TRBJ1-1; D ambiguous. The germline V gene has CDR1 LGHNA and CDR2 YNFKEQ. Trimming took 3 bases from V and 4 from J, leaving 12 bases between them. The CDR3 is made up of 14 amino acids. The CDR3, as DNA: TGTGCCAGCAGCCAGGTGGACGGTTCCACTGAAGCTTTCTTT. Residues: CASSQVDGSTEAFF.

V is TRBV2 and J is TRBJ2-5, with D perhaps TRBD1 (7 bases). Trimming removed 4 bases at V and 2 bases at J, with 20 bases between. The CDR3 contains 17 residues. The germline V gene has CDR1 SNHLY and CDR2 FYNNEI. The CDR3 here is CASSGAAGQTWQETQYF. In nucleotides, the CDR3 is TGTGCCAGCAGTGGGGCTGCGGGACAGACCTGGCAAGAGACCCAGTACTTC.

The gene calls are TRBV6-5 and TRBJ2-3, with 8 bases that match TRBD1. The germline CDR1 and CDR2 sequences are MNHEY and SVGAGI. The CDR3 length is 16 residues. Trimming at V came to 4 bases and at J to 0 bases, leaving 6 bases not matched to a gene. As DNA, the CDR3 is TGTGCCAGCAGTTCGACGCGGACAGGGAGCACAGATACGCAGTATTTT. As protein: CASSSTRTGSTDTQYF.

This clonotype was observed a few times. V is TRBV10-3 and J is TRBJ2-7, with 8 bases identical to TRBD2. J lost 4 bases, V lost 4 bases, and 15 bases had no gene match. Per germline, CDR1 ENHRY and CDR2 SYGVKD. This CDR3 is built from 17 residues. CDR3 sequence (DNA): TGTGCCATCAGTGGAACCCCTACAGCGGGAGAAGGTTACGAGCAGTACTTC. The encoded protein is CAISGTPTAGEGYEQYF.

The CDR3 coding sequence is TGTGCCACCCAGGACAGGGCAACCTACGAGCAGTACTTC. Its translation is CATQDRATYEQYF. The chain carries TRBV27 and TRBJ2-7; 8 nucleotides agree with TRBD1. The ends lost 10 bases at V and 2 bases at J; junction bases unmatched: 7. There are 13 residues in the CDR3. CDR1 MNHEY and CDR2 SMNVEV come from the germline V gene (reference sequence).

This clonotype was picked up a small number of times. The V and J genes are TRBV12-3 or TRBV12-4 and TRBJ2-3; D may match TRBD1 or TRBD2 (5 bases each). Trimming pared 6 bases from V and 5 bases from J, leaving 18 bases between. The CDR3 loop spans 15 amino acids. DNA of the CDR3: TGTGCCAGCAGACCGGGCGGTCGGGGCCTAGATACGCAGTATTTT. It is translated as CASRPGGRGLDTQYF.

This clonotype occurred many times. The chain has TRBV7-9 and TRBJ2-6, with 9 bases lining up with TRBD1. CDR3 size: 16 residues. The V segment lost 5 bases and the J segment 0 bases; nucleotides outside the gene matches: 2. Germline V gives CDR1 SEHNR, CDR2 FQNEAQ (reference sequence). CDR3 in DNA: TGTGCCAGCAGCCCGACAGGGGGCTCTGGGGCCAACGTCCTGACTTTC. Translated: CASSPTGGSGANVLTF.

This clonotype was detected once. The CDR3 nucleotides read TGTGCCAGCAGTGAAAACGATTACGATGGCTACACCTTC. Its protein is CASSENDYDGYTF. V and J are TRBV25-1 and TRBJ1-2; D remains ambiguous. The V end lost 2 bases, the J end lost 6 bases, and 10 bases lay between the germline ends. Germline values: CDR1 MGHDK, CDR2 SYGVNS. The CDR3 consists of 13 residues.

This clonotype was seen a few times. CDR3 nucleotide sequence: TGTGCCAGCAGCAAAGAGCTCCGTCAGGGGGGTACAGAGACCCAGTACTTC. This translates into CASSKELRQGGTETQYF. V gene TRBV21-1 combines with J gene TRBJ2-5; the listed D gene, TRBD1, was not tested against the DNA. TRBV21-1 is marked as a pseudogene. There are 17 residues in the CDR3.

This clonotype was seen more than once but under ten times. The CDR3 DNA sequence: TGCAGTGCTAGGGAGTCGGGGTCTGGAAACACCATATATTTT. It codes for CSARESGSGNTIYF. This chain uses TRBV20-1 with TRBJ1-3; no reliable D call. Germline values: CDR1 DFQATT, CDR2 SNEGSKA (reference sequence). There are 14 residues in the CDR3. Trimming took 3 bases from V and 1 from J, leaving 10 bases between them.

This clonotype showed up just a few times. V gene TRBV11-2 combines with J gene TRBJ2-7; 11 bases match TRBD2. This CDR3 spans 16 amino acids. The germline V gene has CDR1 SGHAT and CDR2 FQNNGV. After removal of 4 bases from V and 3 bases from J, the junction contained 8 bases not matched to a gene. The DNA of the CDR3 is TGTGCCAGCAGCTCATCTCCCGGGACTAGCGGCTACGAGCAGTACTTC. Its translation is CASSSSPGTSGYEQYF.

The chain couples TRBV20-1 to TRBJ2-7; D is uncertain. The CDR3 is 11 residues long. Germline CDR1 and CDR2: DFQATT and SNEGSKA (reference sequence). The V end lost 6 bases, the J end lost 5 bases, and 11 bases lay between the germline ends. The CDR3 bases are TGCAGTGCCACACAAAAGAACGAGCAGTACTTC. Protein product: CSATQKNEQYF.

This clonotype occurred a few times. The chain links TRBV20-1 to TRBJ1-2; the D gene is possibly TRBD1 (6 bases). The germline V gene encodes CDR1 DFQATT and CDR2 SNEGSKA (reference sequence). The V end was cut by 5 bases, the J end by 3 bases, with 10 bases between. CDR3 length equals 12 residues. The CDR3 DNA is TGCAGTGCTGCCGCAGGGGACTATGGCTACACCTTC. This encodes CSAAAGDYGYTF.

The rearrangement joins TRBV28 to TRBJ2-1, with D perhaps given as TRBD1 or TRBD2 (5 bases each). Looked up from germline, CDR1 is MDHEN and CDR2 is SYDVKM. The CDR3 runs 16 residues. V dropped 3 bases and J dropped 7 bases, with 19 bases sitting between them. The CDR3 is CASSFSSRDPGNEQFF. CDR3 sequence (DNA): TGTGCCAGCAGTTTCAGCTCCCGGGACCCGGGGAATGAGCAGTTCTTC.